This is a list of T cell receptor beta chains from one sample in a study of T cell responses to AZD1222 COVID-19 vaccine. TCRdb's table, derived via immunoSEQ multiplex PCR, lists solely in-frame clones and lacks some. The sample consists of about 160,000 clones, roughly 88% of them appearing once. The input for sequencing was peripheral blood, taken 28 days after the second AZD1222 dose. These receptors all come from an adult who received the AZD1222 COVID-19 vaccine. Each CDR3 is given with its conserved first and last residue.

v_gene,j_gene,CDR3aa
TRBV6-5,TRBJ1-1,CASSYGHINTEAFF
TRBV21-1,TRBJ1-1,CASPPDMNTEAFF
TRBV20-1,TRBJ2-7,CSVGTYEQYF
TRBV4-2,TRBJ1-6,CASSQESLTLHF
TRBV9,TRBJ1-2,CASSPGYRDGYTF
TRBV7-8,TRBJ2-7,CASSLEGRSSYEQYF
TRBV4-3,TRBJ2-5,CASSQEWAAQQETQYF
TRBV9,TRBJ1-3,CASSEAPMGGIYF
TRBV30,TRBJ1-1,CAWGTGKGADTEAFF
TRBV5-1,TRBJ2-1,CASSYQAGGFNEQFF
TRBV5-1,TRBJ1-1,CASSLERGDRGEAFF
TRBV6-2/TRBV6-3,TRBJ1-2,CASSYGQGNGYTF
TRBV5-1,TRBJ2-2,CASSLGVVESTGELFF
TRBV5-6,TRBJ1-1,CASSRPGRANTEAFF
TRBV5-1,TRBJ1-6,CASSLEGDRSPLHF
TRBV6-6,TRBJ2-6,CASSRTPGRTSGANVLTF
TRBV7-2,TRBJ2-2,CASTRGGGGGELFF
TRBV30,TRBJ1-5,CAYPTAPGSNQPQHF
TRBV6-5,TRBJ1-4,CASSRQGWSEKLFF
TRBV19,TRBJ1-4,CASSTGGTGTNEKLFF
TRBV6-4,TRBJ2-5,CASRALLAGGGETQYF
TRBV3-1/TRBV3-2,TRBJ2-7,CASSQVNRRSSYEQYF
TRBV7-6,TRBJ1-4,CASSLGGSTDEKLFF
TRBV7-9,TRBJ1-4,CASSWGQGYTNEKLFF
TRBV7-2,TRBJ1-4,CASSSQTTGLPATNEKLFF
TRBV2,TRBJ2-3,CASRSRTGGTDTQYF
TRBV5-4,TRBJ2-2,CASSFTSLTGELFF